The 16 T cell receptor beta chains listed next were all sequenced from one sample in a study of blood T cell repertoires in COVID-19. The data were produced by immunoSEQ multiplex PCR, yet TCRdb's version contains in-frame clones alone and is incomplete. The sample includes 98,000 or so clones, around four fifths of them seen just once. Sequencing was done on a sample of peripheral blood. Every receptor here comes from a man aged 60-69 years with acute or convalescent COVID-19.

The chain joins TRBV10-1 to TRBJ1-1; 7 bases are shared with TRBD1. Germline-derived CDR1 and CDR2 are WNHNN and SYGVQD (reference sequence). The CDR3 covers 12 residues. J gave up 11 bases and V 6 bases, and 9 bases lay outside the gene matches. The CDR3 reads CASSLSGGMAFF. The CDR3 nucleotides read TGCGCCAGCAGCCTCTCAGGGGGAATGGCTTTCTTT.

V usage is TRBV7-9 and J usage is TRBJ2-1; 8 positions match TRBD2. There are 17 residues in the CDR3. The V gene end was trimmed by 1 base and the J gene end by 8 bases; junction bases not matched to a gene: 13. In germline, CDR1 is SEHNR, CDR2 FQNEAQ (reference sequence). The CDR3 protein is CASSLGGDGSGGDEQFF. CDR3 nucleotide sequence: TGTGCCAGCAGCTTAGGAGGTGACGGGAGCGGGGGCGATGAGCAGTTCTTC.

This chain joins TRBV11-2 and TRBJ1-4; D is perhaps TRBD1 (5 bases). V shed 2 bases and J shed 6 bases, with 13 bases lying between them. The germline gives CDR1 SGHAT, CDR2 FQNNGV. The CDR3 loop spans 15 amino acids. The chain's CDR3 is CASSLRGEFDEKLFF. The CDR3 DNA sequence: TGTGCCAGCAGCTTAAGGGGTGAATTCGATGAAAAACTGTTTTTT.

The rearrangement uses TRBV12-3 or TRBV12-4 and TRBJ1-1; D is unresolved. Deletions cut 4 bases from V and 14 bases from J, with 20 bases between. The CDR3 runs 13 residues. The CDR3 nucleotides read TGTGCCAGCAGTTGGGCCGAGGGCCCCCTGCGCTTCTTT. Translating it yields CASSWAEGPLRFF.

J is TRBJ1-1 and V is TRBV6-5; 8 nucleotides agree with TRBD1. This CDR3 is built from 14 residues. V was clipped by 6 bases and J by 3 bases; unmatched bases: 6. The germline CDR1 and CDR2 sequences are MNHEY and SVGAGI. CDR3 DNA: TGTGCCAGCAGAAAACAGGGGGACGACACTGAAGCTTTCTTT. Its protein is CASRKQGDDTEAFF.

This chain uses TRBV29-1 with TRBJ1-1; D is ambiguous. This CDR3 has 12 residues. In germline, CDR1 is SQVTM, CDR2 ANQGSEA. The V end lost 0 bases, the J end lost 11 bases, and 13 bases lay between the germline ends. The CDR3 protein is CSVEDLAAGAFF. CDR3 coding DNA: TGCAGCGTTGAAGATCTGGCAGCGGGGGCTTTCTTT.

This rearrangement joins TRBV28 to TRBJ1-3; tentatively, D is TRBD1 (5 bases). V lost 2 bases to trimming and J lost 0 bases, with 11 bases between them. The CDR3 extends over 16 amino acids. CDR1 is MDHEN, CDR2 SYDVKM, per germline. This CDR3 reads CASSLGGAYSGNTIYF. The DNA of the CDR3 is TGTGCCAGCAGTTTAGGAGGGGCCTACTCTGGAAACACCATATATTTT.

The V gene is TRBV5-6, the J gene TRBJ2-3; 11 nucleotides match TRBD2. Germline V lookup: CDR1 SGHDT, CDR2 YYEEEE. V dropped 4 bases and J dropped 2; count of bases not matched to a gene: 9. CDR3 length: 17 residues. The CDR3 region is CASSRGLAELFTDTQYF. The CDR3 nucleotides read TGTGCCAGCAGCAGGGGACTAGCGGAATTGTTCACAGATACGCAGTATTTT.

The genes are TRBV27 and TRBJ2-7; weak D call: TRBD1 (6 bases). Trimming pared 5 bases from V and 1 base from J, leaving 12 bases between. The germline V gene has CDR1 MNHEY and CDR2 SMNVEV (reference sequence). CDR3 length: 14 residues. CDR3 sequence reads: CASSPDRQSYEQYV. CDR3 nucleotide sequence: TGTGCCAGCAGTCCAGACAGGCAATCCTACGAGCAGTACGTC.

This rearrangement joins TRBV2 to TRBJ1-5; D is ambiguous. Germline CDR1 SNHLY, CDR2 FYNNEI. The CDR3 runs 14 residues. Trimming cost V 4 bases and J 2 bases, with 9 bases left between them. CDR3 sequence: CASSGQVGNQPQHF. The CDR3 region has the DNA TGTGCCAGCAGTGGCCAGGTCGGCAATCAGCCCCAGCATTTT.

This chain links TRBV3-1 (or the pseudogene TRBV3-2) with TRBJ2-3; no clear D. V lost 0 bases and J lost 7, with 5 bases in between. The germline V gene has CDR1 LGHDT and CDR2 YNNKEL (reference sequence). The CDR3 is 12 residues long. CDR3 nucleotides: TGTGCCAGCAGCCAAGATCCGTATACGCAGTATTTT. Protein sequence: CASSQDPYTQYF.

In its sample, this clone was seen once. CDR3 sequence (DNA): TGTGCCAGCAGTTCATTTTACAGGGTGCAGTCCTATAATTCACCCCTCCACTTT. The encoded protein is CASSSFYRVQSYNSPLHF. The chain recombines TRBV27 with TRBJ1-6, with D maybe TRBD1 (6 bases). The germline gives CDR1 MNHEY, CDR2 SMNVEV (reference sequence). V dropped 4 bases and J dropped 1 base, with 17 bases sitting between them. The CDR3 runs 18 residues.

The rearrangement joins TRBV6-5 to TRBJ1-2; the match to TRBD1 covers 10 bases. The trim removed 6 bases at V and 4 bases at J, leaving 5 bases unmatched. Germline loops: CDR1 MNHEY, CDR2 SVGAGI. CDR3 length: 14 residues. The CDR3 DNA sequence: TGTGCCAGCAGGGGGACAGGGGCCCTCTATGGCTACACCTTC. Translating gives CASRGTGALYGYTF.

The gene calls are TRBV5-1 and TRBJ2-7; 9 nucleotides line up with TRBD1. V dropped 5 bases and J dropped 2; count of bases not matched to a gene: 5. Germline V gene lookup returns CDR1 SGHRS and CDR2 YFSETQ. This CDR3 has 14 amino acids. Here the CDR3 DNA reads TGCGCCAGCAGGCCCGGGACAGGGCCCTACGAGCAGTACTTC. Residues: CASRPGTGPYEQYF.

This clone has only a few counts. This chain joins TRBV6-5 and TRBJ2-7; TRBD1 aligns across 9 bases. This CDR3 contains 14 residues. Trimming removed 6 bases from V and 2 bases from J; junction bases left unmatched: 5. CDR1 MNHEY and CDR2 SVGAGI come from the germline V gene. The CDR3, as DNA: TGTGCCAGCAGATTAGGACAGGGGACCTACGAGCAGTACTTC. Protein: CASRLGQGTYEQYF.

The CDR3 loop reads CASSLAGGTSYEQYF. CDR3 in DNA: TGTGCCAGCAGCTTAGCGGGCGGGACCTCCTACGAGCAGTACTTC. This rearrangement joins TRBV11-3 to TRBJ2-7; TRBD2 is a possible D gene (6 bases). There are 15 residues in the CDR3. The ends were cut back, 1 base at V and 0 bases at J, with 10 bases in the middle. The germline V gene has CDR1 SGHNT and CDR2 YENEEA.